This T cell receptor beta chain is from a study of T cell responses to AZD1222 COVID-19 vaccine. A word on this clone: This sample also contains other DNA sequences that code for the same CDR3.

Data came from immunoSEQ multiplex PCR; TCRdb stores just in-frame clones and leaves some out. The table records 150,000 to 180,000 clones, about 88% of them present only once. The TCR was taken from an adult who had recovered from COVID-19. Sequencing used peripheral blood, obtained after recovery from COVID-19.

CDR3 nucleotide sequence: TGTGCCAGCAGTGGGCAGGGAGGGTCTGAAGCTTTCTTT. Amino acid sequence: CASSGQGGSEAFF. The chain uses TRBV2 and TRBJ1-1; D is perhaps TRBD1 (5 bases). This CDR3 is 13 amino acids long. Germline V gives CDR1 SNHLY, CDR2 FYNNEI. Trimming took off 4 bases at V and 6 bases at J, with 12 bases between the two ends.